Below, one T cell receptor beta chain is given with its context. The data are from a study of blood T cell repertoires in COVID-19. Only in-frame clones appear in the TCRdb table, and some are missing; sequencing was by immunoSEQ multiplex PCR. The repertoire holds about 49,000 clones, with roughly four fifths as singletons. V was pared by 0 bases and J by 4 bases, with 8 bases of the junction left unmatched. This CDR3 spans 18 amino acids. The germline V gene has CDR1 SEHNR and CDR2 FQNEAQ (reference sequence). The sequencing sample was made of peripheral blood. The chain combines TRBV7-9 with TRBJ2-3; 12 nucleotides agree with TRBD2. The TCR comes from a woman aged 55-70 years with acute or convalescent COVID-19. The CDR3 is CASSLAPSGGANSDTQYF. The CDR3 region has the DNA TGTGCCAGCAGCTTAGCGCCTAGCGGGGGGGCCAACTCAGATACGCAGTATTTT.